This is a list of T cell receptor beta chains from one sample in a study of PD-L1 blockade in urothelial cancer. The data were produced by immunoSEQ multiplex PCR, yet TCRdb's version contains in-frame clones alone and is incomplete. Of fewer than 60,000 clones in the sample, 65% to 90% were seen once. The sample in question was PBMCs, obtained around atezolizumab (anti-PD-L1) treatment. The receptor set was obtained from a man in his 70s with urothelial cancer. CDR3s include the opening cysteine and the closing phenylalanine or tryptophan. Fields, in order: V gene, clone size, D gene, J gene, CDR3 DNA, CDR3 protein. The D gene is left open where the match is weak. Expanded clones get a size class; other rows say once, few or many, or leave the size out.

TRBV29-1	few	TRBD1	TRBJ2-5	TGCAGCGTTGATCGCCAACAGGGGTGGTTTGGGGAGACCCAGTACTTC	CSVDRQQGWFGETQYF
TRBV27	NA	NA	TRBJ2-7	TGTGCCAGCAGTCCTATCGGGTCCTCCGAGCAGTACTTC	CASSPIGSSEQYF
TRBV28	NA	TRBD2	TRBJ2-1	TGTGCCAGCACTTACCGACTAGCGGGAATTCGAGGAAATGAGCAGTTCTTC	CASTYRLAGIRGNEQFF
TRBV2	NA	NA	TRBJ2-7	TGTGCCAGCTGTCTTTCCTACGAGCAGTACTTC	CASCLSYEQYF
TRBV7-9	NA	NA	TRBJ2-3	TGTGCCAGCAGCTCTCTCACAGATACGCAGTATTTT	CASSSLTDTQYF
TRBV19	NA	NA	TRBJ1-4	TGTGCCAGTACTGACAGTGCAACTAATGAAAAACTGTTTTTT	CASTDSATNEKLFF
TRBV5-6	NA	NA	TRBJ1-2	TGTGCCAGCAGCCCCTTGAATGAGGTCTTCTACACCTTC	CASSPLNEVFYTF
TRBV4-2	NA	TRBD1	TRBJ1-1	TGTGCCAGCAGCCACGCTTCCAGGGGGTCGACCACTGAAGCTTTCTTT	CASSHASRGSTTEAFF
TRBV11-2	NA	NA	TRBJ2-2	TGTGCCAGCAGCTTAGCTTCCAGGGTCAGCGGGGAGCTGTTTTTT	CASSLASRVSGELFF
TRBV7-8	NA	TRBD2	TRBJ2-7	TGTGCCAGCAGCCCCCCCCGGGCGGGAGCTGATGAGCAGTACTTC	CASSPPRAGADEQYF
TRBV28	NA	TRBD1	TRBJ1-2	TGTGCCAGCAGACCGACAGGGGGCGCTAGCTATGGCTACACCTTC	CASRPTGGASYGYTF
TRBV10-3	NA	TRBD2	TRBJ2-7	TGTGCCATCAGCGGACTAGCGGGAGATGGGCACGAGCAGTACTTC	CAISGLAGDGHEQYF
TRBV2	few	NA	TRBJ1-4	TGTGCCAGCAGGGAGGAATTGGGGGAAAAACTGTTTTTT	CASREELGEKLFF
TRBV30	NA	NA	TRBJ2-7	TGTGCCTGGGCGGACAGCTCCTACGAGCAGTACTTC	CAWADSSYEQYF
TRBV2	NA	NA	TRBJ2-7	TGTGCCAGCAGTGAAGACTTCTACGAGCAGTACTTC	CASSEDFYEQYF
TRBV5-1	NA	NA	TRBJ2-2	TGCGCCAGCAGCTTGGCAGCGGTGGGGAACACCGGGGAGCTGTTTTTT	CASSLAAVGNTGELFF
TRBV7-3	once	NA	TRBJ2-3	TGTGCCAGCAGGAACCAGGCCCAGGATACGCAGTATTTT	CASRNQAQDTQYF
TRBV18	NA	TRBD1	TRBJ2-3	TGTGCCAGCTCACCCCGGACAGGGGTGGGTGAAACGCAGTATTTT	CASSPRTGVGETQYF
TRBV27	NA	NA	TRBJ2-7	TGTGCCAGCAGGAGTCAGGGTGGCTACGAGCAGTACTTC	CASRSQGGYEQYF
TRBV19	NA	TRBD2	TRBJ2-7	TGTGCCAGTAGTATAGGAGCGGGAGGATCCTACGAGCAGTACTTC	CASSIGAGGSYEQYF
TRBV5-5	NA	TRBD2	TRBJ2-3	TGTGCCAGCAGCTTGGGACTAGCGGGAGCAGCAGATACGCAGTATTTT	CASSLGLAGAADTQYF
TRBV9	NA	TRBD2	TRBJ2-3	TGTGCCAGCAGCGTAGGGGACTACACAGATACGCAGTATTTT	CASSVGDYTDTQYF
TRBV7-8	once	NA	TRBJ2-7	TGTGCCAGCAGCCTGGGGAGGTACGAGCAGTACTTC	CASSLGRYEQYF
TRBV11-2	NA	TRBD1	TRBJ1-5	TGTGCCAGCAGCTTATTCCGGACGACAGGGCCCTCAAGCAATCAGCCCCAGCATTTT	CASSLFRTTGPSSNQPQHF
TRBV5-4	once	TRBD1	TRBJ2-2	TGTGCCAGCAGCTTGGGACCGGGACAGGGGACCGGCGGGGAGCTGTTTTTT	CASSLGPGQGTGGELFF
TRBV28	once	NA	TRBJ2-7	TGTGCCAGCAGTTCGGCGGGACCAAGCTACGAGCAGTACTTC	CASSSAGPSYEQYF
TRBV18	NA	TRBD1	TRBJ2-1	TGTGCCAGCTCACCACCCGGGACAGGGACTCACAATGAGCAGTTCTTC	CASSPPGTGTHNEQFF
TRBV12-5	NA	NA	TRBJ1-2	TGTGCTAGTGGTTCCCTTACAGGGTACTATGGCTACACCTTC	CASGSLTGYYGYTF
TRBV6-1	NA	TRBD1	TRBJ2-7	TGTGCCAGCAGTGAAAGGACAGGGTCCTACGAGCAGTACTTC	CASSERTGSYEQYF
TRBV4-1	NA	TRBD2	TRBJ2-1	TGCGCCAGCAGCATGACTAGCGGGACCTACAATGAGCAGTTCTTC	CASSMTSGTYNEQFF
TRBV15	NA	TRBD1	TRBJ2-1	TGTGCCACCAGCAGAGGTTTTGGACAGGGCTTCGATGAGCAGTTCTTC	CATSRGFGQGFDEQFF
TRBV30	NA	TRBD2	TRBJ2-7	TGTGCCCGCGCGGGAGTGACGGAGGGCGAGCAGTACTTC	CARAGVTEGEQYF
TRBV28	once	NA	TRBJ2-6	TGTGCCAGCAGCCCGACGGCAGGGTCCGGGGCCAACGTCCTGACTTTC	CASSPTAGSGANVLTF
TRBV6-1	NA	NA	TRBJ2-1	TGTGCCAGCATCCGACAGGGAGGCCCCTACAATGAGCAGTTCTTC	CASIRQGGPYNEQFF
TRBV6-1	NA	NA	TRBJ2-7	TGTGCCAGCAGTACCCGGGACTCGGGCTTCTGGGAGCAGTACTTC	CASSTRDSGFWEQYF
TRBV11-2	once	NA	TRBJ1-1	TGTGCCAGCAGATTGACAGACATGAACACTGAAGCTTTCTTT	CASRLTDMNTEAFF
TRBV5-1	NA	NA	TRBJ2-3	TGCGCCAGCAGCTTGGAAGTAGCGGCATCAATCTCGGATACGCAGTATTTT	CASSLEVAASISDTQYF
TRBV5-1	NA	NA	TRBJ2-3	TGCGCCAGCAGCTTGGCGGTAGCGGGCACAGATACGCAGTATTTT	CASSLAVAGTDTQYF
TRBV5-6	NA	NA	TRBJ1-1	TGTGCCAGCAGCCGGGACACTGAAGCTTTCTTT	CASSRDTEAFF
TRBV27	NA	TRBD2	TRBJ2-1	TGTGCCAGCAGTTCTCGACTAGCGGGAGGGAGTAATGAGCAGTTCTTC	CASSSRLAGGSNEQFF
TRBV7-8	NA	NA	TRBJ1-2	TGTGCCAGCAGCTTAGACCCAGGGGTCTATGGCTACACCTTC	CASSLDPGVYGYTF
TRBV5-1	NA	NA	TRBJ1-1	TGCGCCAGCAGCTTGGCCCCGGGGAAGAACACTGAAGCTTTCTTT	CASSLAPGKNTEAFF
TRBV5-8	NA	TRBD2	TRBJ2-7	TGTGCCAGCAGCATCCTACTAGCGGGAGGGATATTTTCCTACGAGCAGTACTTC	CASSILLAGGIFSYEQYF
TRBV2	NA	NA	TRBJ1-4	TGTGCCAGCAGGAGGGATTTGAGGGCAACTAATGAAAAACTGTTTTTT	CASRRDLRATNEKLFF
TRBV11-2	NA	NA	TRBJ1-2	TGTGCCAGCAGCGAGGACCCGGGGAGCTATGGCTACACCTTC	CASSEDPGSYGYTF
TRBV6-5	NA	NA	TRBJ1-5	TGTGCCCGGGGGGGACATAAGGATCAGCCCCAGCATTTT	CARGGHKDQPQHF
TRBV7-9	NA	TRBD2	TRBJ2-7	TGTGCCAGCAGCTCTAGCGGGAAGGATCCATCCAACTACGAGCAGTACTTC	CASSSSGKDPSNYEQYF
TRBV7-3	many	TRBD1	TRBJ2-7	TGTGCCAGCAGACCGTTGGACAGGGAATTTTACGAGCAGTACTTC	CASRPLDREFYEQYF